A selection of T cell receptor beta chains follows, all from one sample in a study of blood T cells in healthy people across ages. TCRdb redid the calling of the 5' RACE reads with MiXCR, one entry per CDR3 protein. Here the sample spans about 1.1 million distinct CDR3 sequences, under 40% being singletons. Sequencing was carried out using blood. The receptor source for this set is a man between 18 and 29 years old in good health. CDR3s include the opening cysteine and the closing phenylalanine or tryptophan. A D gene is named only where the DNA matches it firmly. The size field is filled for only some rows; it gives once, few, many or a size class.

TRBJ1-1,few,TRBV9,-,TGTGCCAGCAGCGTAGCTACGGAAATGAACACTGAAGCTTTCTTT,CASSVATEMNTEAFF
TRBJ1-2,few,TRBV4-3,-,TGCGCCAGCAGCCAAGAAGCATACGGTCACTATGGCTACACCTTC,CASSQEAYGHYGYTF
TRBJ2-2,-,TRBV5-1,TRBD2,TGCGCCAGCAGCTTGTTGGCGGGGGGATACACCGGGGAGCTGTTTTTT,CASSLLAGGYTGELFF
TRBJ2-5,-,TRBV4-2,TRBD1,TGTGCCAGCAGCCAAGATATGGAGACAGGGGAGACCCAGTACTTC,CASSQDMETGETQYF
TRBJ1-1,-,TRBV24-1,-,TGTGCCACCAGTGATCCCCCTCCGGGGGCGGAGGACACTGAAGCTTTCTTT,CATSDPPPGAEDTEAFF
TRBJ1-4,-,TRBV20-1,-,TGCAGTGCTAGGGGGATCCAGGAAAAACTGTTTTTT,CSARGIQEKLFF
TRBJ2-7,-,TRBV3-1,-,TGTGCCAGCAGCCAGCGGGACGGACCCTACGAGCAGTACTTC,CASSQRDGPYEQYF
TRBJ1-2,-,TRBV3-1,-,TGTGCCAGCAGCCAAGGCAGGGAGTATGGCTACACCTTC,CASSQGREYGYTF
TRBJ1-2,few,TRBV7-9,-,TGTGCCAGCAGCTTAGTTTTAGGGGACGACTATGGCTACACCTTC,CASSLVLGDDYGYTF
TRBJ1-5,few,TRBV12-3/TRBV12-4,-,TGTGCCAGCAGCTGGACAGAGGATCAGCCCCAGCATTTT,CASSWTEDQPQHF
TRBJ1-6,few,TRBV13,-,TGTGCCAGCAGCTTAGCCGGGGGCGCCTATAATTCACCCCTCCACTTT,CASSLAGGAYNSPLHF
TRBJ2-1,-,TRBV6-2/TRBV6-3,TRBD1,TGTGCCAGCAGGGGCCGGGACAGGAAATACATTGAGCAGTTCTTC,CASRGRDRKYIEQFF
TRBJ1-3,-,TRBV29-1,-,TGCAGCGTTGATGCGGGGGTTGGAAACACCATATATTTT,CSVDAGVGNTIYF
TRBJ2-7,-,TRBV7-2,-,TGTGCCAGCAGCGCCGGGTTTTCTACACGGGCCTACGAGCAGTACTTC,CASSAGFSTRAYEQYF